This T cell receptor (beta chain) was sequenced in a study of blood T cell repertoires in COVID-19. About the study: Collection of acute and convalescent COVID-19 samples took place in the United States, Italy and Spain. Sources were T cells, B-cell-depleted T cells, or PBMCs; the material itself was cDNA or gDNA.

Generated by immunoSEQ multiplex PCR, the TCRdb table keeps only in-frame clones and is missing some. This sample has about 90,000 clones, with approximately 91% found just once. The clonotype originates from a human donor with active COVID-19. The donor label of this sample is uncertain. Source material: peripheral blood.

This CDR3 reads CASSFYSNQPQHF. CDR3 sequence (DNA): TGTGCCAGCAGCTTCTATAGCAATCAGCCCCAGCATTTT. V is TRBV5-8 and J is TRBJ1-5; no definite D call. Between the trimmed V and J ends, which lost 2 bases and 0 bases, there was a span of 3 bases. This CDR3 has 13 amino acids. Looked up from germline, CDR1 is SGHTS and CDR2 is YDEGEE.